This is a list of T cell receptor beta chains from one sample in a study of early T cells in non-severe SARS-CoV-2 infection. Using its own MiXCR run on the 5' RACE reads, TCRdb lists one record per CDR3 protein. The repertoire consists of around 70,000 distinct CDR3 sequences, with 9.1% occurring once and the leading ten covering about 3.5%. What was sequenced was whole blood. The receptor source for this set is an adult who was a healthcare worker with PCR-confirmed SARS-CoV-2 infection or an uninfected control (not recorded which). Both conserved end residues are part of each CDR3. D genes are given only for firm matches. For some rows the clone size is stated as once, few or many, or as a class when expanded; others skip it.

size	V	J	D	DNA	CDR3
-	TRBV12-3/TRBV12-4	TRBJ1-4	-	TGTGCCAGCAGTTTAAACCGCGAGGGGAGGGATGAAAAACTGTTTTTT	CASSLNREGRDEKLFF
few	TRBV15	TRBJ2-1	TRBD2	TGTGCCACCAGCAGAGAACTAGCGGAGAGCTCCTACAATGAGCAGTTCTTC	CATSRELAESSYNEQFF
-	TRBV28	TRBJ2-4	-	TGTGCCAGCAGTCTTCGGGCCATTCAGTACTTC	CASSLRAIQYF
many	TRBV13	TRBJ2-7	-	TGTGCCAGCAGCTATCGCGGGGCCGGCTCCTACGAGCAGTACTTC	CASSYRGAGSYEQYF
few	TRBV11-1	TRBJ2-3	TRBD2	TGTGCCAGCAGCTTCGGCGGGAGACGCACAGATACGCAGTATTTT	CASSFGGRRTDTQYF
-	TRBV29-1	TRBJ2-1	TRBD2	TGCAGCGTTGGGGGGGGACTAGCGGCGTACTCAAGCTACAATGAGCAGTTCTTC	CSVGGGLAAYSSYNEQFF
-	TRBV19	TRBJ2-1	TRBD1	TGTGCCAGTAGTATAAGAGGGGGCGAGGGGAATGAGCAGTTCTTC	CASSIRGGEGNEQFF
many	TRBV28	TRBJ1-1	-	TGTGCCAGCAGTTTCGCCAGATATGAAGCTTTCTTT	CASSFARYEAFF
-	TRBV18	TRBJ2-2	TRBD2	TGTGCCAGCTCACCACAGTCGCTAGCGGAGTTCGCGAACACCGGGGAGCTGTTTTTT	CASSPQSLAEFANTGELFF
-	TRBV9	TRBJ2-7	TRBD2	TGTGCCAGCAGCCTTCAAGACCCTAGCGGGGGAAGCTCCTACGAGCAGTACTTC	CASSLQDPSGGSSYEQYF
many	TRBV6-2/TRBV6-3	TRBJ2-1	TRBD2	TGTGCCAGCAGTAGGCTGACTAGCGGGCGGAGCTCCTACAATGAGCAGTTCTTC	CASSRLTSGRSSYNEQFF
few	TRBV20-1	TRBJ2-6	TRBD2	TGCAGTGCTCGCAGCGGGGTGTATGATCGGGCCAACGTCCTGACTTTC	CSARSGVYDRANVLTF
-	TRBV5-1	TRBJ2-3	TRBD2	TGCGCCAGCAGCCCTGGGACTAGCGTCCTCACAGATACGCAGTATTTT	CASSPGTSVLTDTQYF
-	TRBV7-9	TRBJ1-3	-	TGTGCCATGGCCCTCTCTGGAAACACCATATATTTT	CAMALSGNTIYF
-	TRBV27	TRBJ2-7	-	TGTGCCAGCCTCCCCAGGGGGGGAACCTACGAGCAGTACTTC	CASLPRGGTYEQYF
many	TRBV6-2/TRBV6-3	TRBJ1-5	-	TGTGCCAGCAGTTACGGGGGGCGCCACCCCCAGCATTTT	CASSYGGRHPQHF
few	TRBV2	TRBJ2-3	TRBD2	TGTGCCAGCAGACCCATGACAGCGGGGGGAGATACGCAGTATTTT	CASRPMTAGGDTQYF
many	TRBV3-1	TRBJ2-7	-	TGTGCCAGCAGCCAAGATCTGGTGGAGGGGGAGCAGTACTTC	CASSQDLVEGEQYF
-	TRBV6-5	TRBJ2-7	-	TGTGCCAGCAGTTTTAAGCTCCAATCCTACGAGCAGTACTTC	CASSFKLQSYEQYF
few	TRBV2	TRBJ1-1	TRBD1	TGTGCCAGCAGTGATCAGGGGGCGGCGATGAACACTGAAGCTTTCTTT	CASSDQGAAMNTEAFF
few	TRBV18	TRBJ2-7	TRBD2	TGTGCCAGCTCATCGGGACTAGCGGGGGGCTCCTACGAGCAGTACTTC	CASSSGLAGGSYEQYF
few	TRBV11-2	TRBJ2-2	TRBD2	TGTGCCAGCAGCCCACTCGGACTAGCTCGCACCGGGGAGCTGTTTTTT	CASSPLGLARTGELFF
many	TRBV20-1	TRBJ2-4	TRBD1	TGCAGTGCTGGGGACAGGGGGCAGGGAAACATTCAGTACTTC	CSAGDRGQGNIQYF
many	TRBV28	TRBJ2-3	TRBD2	TGTGCCAGCCGGACTAGCGGCACAGATACGCAGTATTTT	CASRTSGTDTQYF